Following are 21 T cell receptor beta chains from one sample sequenced in a study of CD4 T cells in relation to SARS-CoV-2 and coronaviruses. Their antigen targets remain unknown. The assay was immunoSEQ multiplex PCR, and TCRdb's table has in-frame clones only and misses some. This sample has some 20,000 clones; about 81% occur once, and the top ten carry roughly an eighth. Unexposed donor CD4+ T cells date from about 2011-2018, before the COVID-19 pandemic. After roughly 9 days of culture, CD4+ T cells were isolated. The sample consisted of CD4+ T cells from PBMCs, cultured in vitro. All receptors derive from a human donor in good health.

The chain has TRBV10-3 and TRBJ2-7, with 10 bases identical to TRBD1. Germline lookup yields CDR1 ENHRY and CDR2 SYGVKD. This CDR3 is built from 14 residues. Trimming removed 5 bases from V and 5 bases from J; junction bases left unmatched: 6. This chain's CDR3 is CAISLDRGRDEQYF. The CDR3 DNA sequence: TGTGCCATCAGTTTAGACAGGGGGCGCGACGAGCAGTACTTC.

The chain is built from TRBV2 and TRBJ1-6; D is ambiguous. CDR1 and CDR2 (germline): SNHLY, FYNNEI. The V end lost 2 bases, the J end lost 4 bases, and 9 bases lay between the germline ends. This CDR3 has 15 residues. The CDR3 here is CASSESSTYNSPLHF. CDR3 in DNA: TGTGCCAGCAGTGAATCAAGTACTTATAATTCACCCCTCCACTTT.

This clone has just one count. The chain uses TRBV13 and TRBJ2-7; 9 bases are shared with TRBD1. The CDR3 is 14 residues long. The germline V gene encodes CDR1 PRHDT and CDR2 FYEKMQ (reference sequence). V dropped 1 base and J dropped 7; count of bases not matched to a gene: 5. CDR3 nucleotides: TGTGCCAGCAGCTTAGCACAGGGGGCAGAAGAGCAGTACTTC. Translated: CASSLAQGAEEQYF.

The chain recombines TRBV9 with TRBJ2-3, with 7 bases matching TRBD2. From germline, CDR1 is SGDLS and CDR2 YYNGEE. This CDR3 region has 19 residues. Trimming at V came to 0 bases and at J to 2 bases, leaving 15 bases not matched to a gene. In nucleotides, the CDR3 is TGTGCCAGCAGCGTAGCCCAGAGGTTTTGGCTAGCGGACACAGATACGCAGTATTTT. Translated: CASSVAQRFWLADTDTQYF.

The gene calls are TRBV19 and TRBJ2-3; 9 bases are shared with TRBD2. Germline V CDR1 and CDR2: LNHDA, SQIVND (reference sequence). V gave up 5 bases and J gave up 4 bases; unmatched junction bases: 4. CDR3 length equals 14 residues. In DNA, the CDR3 is TGTGCCAGTAGTCCCGGACTAGCGTCAGATACGCAGTATTTT. Translation gives CASSPGLASDTQYF. Using reference TRBV19 and TRBJ2-3 for the parts outside the CDR3, the full variable domain is DGGITQSPKYLFRKEGQNVTLSCEQNLNHDAMYWYRQDPGQGLRLIYYSQIVNDFQKGDIAEGYSVSREKKESFPLTVTSAQKNPTAFYLCASSPGLASDTQYFGPGTRLTVL.

V is TRBV5-4 and J is TRBJ2-1; D unclear. Trimming took 0 bases from V and 6 from J, leaving 22 bases between them. Germline lookup yields CDR1 SGHNT and CDR2 YYREEE (reference sequence). This CDR3 region has 18 residues. CDR3 DNA sequence: TGTGCCAGCAGCTTGGCCACCACTAATTTACGAGGAGTCAATGAGCAGTTCTTC. Protein product: CASSLATTNLRGVNEQFF. The whole variable domain, filled in from reference TRBV5-4 and TRBJ2-1, reads ETGVTQSPTHLIKTRGQQVTLRCSSQSGHNTVSWYQQALGQGPQFIFQYYREEENGRGNFPPRFSGLQFPNYSSELNVNALELDDSALYLCASSLATTNLRGVNEQFFGPGTRLTVL.

This chain links TRBV3-1 (or the pseudogene TRBV3-2) with TRBJ1-3; D perhaps matches TRBD1 (5 bases). The CDR3 is 13 residues long. V lost 7 bases, J lost 0 bases, and 7 bases lay in between. Germline V lookup: CDR1 LGHDT, CDR2 YNNKEL (reference sequence). CDR3 region: CASTRVSGNTIYF. The CDR3 nucleotides read TGTGCCAGCACCAGGGTCTCTGGAAACACCATATATTTT.

The gene calls are TRBV9 and TRBJ1-1; no reliable D call. Trimming removed 4 bases from V and 5 bases from J, with 18 bases in between. Germline loops: CDR1 SGDLS, CDR2 YYNGEE. The CDR3 spans 15 residues. CDR3 loop: CASSPTGRVGTEAFF. The CDR3 DNA sequence: TGTGCCAGCAGCCCGACCGGGAGGGTAGGGACTGAAGCTTTCTTT.

In this sample, this clone turned up a few times. The gene calls are TRBV11-2 and TRBJ1-2, with D maybe TRBD1 (6 bases). Trimming took off 2 bases at V and 7 bases at J, with 11 bases between the two ends. Germline CDR1 and CDR2: SGHAT and FQNNGV. The CDR3 has 13 residues. The CDR3 DNA sequence: TGTGCCAGCAGCTTAACAGGGAGGACTGGCTACACCTTC. It translates to CASSLTGRTGYTF.

The V gene is TRBV3-1 (or the pseudogene TRBV3-2), the J gene TRBJ1-4, with 7 nucleotides matching TRBD1. The V gene end was trimmed by 4 bases and the J gene end by 4 bases; junction bases not matched to a gene: 6. CDR1 is LGHDT, CDR2 YNNKEL, per germline (reference sequence). The CDR3 is 15 amino acids. Written as DNA, the CDR3 is TGTGCCAGCAGCCGGGACAGCTCCATTAATGAAAAACTGTTTTTT. This sequence encodes CASSRDSSINEKLFF.

This chain joins TRBV30 and TRBJ2-6; no firm D call. The CDR3 contains 17 residues. The germline gives CDR1 GTSNPN, CDR2 SVGIG (reference sequence). Deletions cut 4 bases from V and 2 bases from J, with 18 bases between. DNA for the CDR3: TGTGCCTGGAAGGAATCTGCCGGATCAGCTGGGGCCAACGTCCTGACTTTC. It yields the protein CAWKESAGSAGANVLTF.

The rearrangement uses TRBV24-1 and TRBJ2-1; 9 bases match TRBD2. The junction had 5 bases not matched to a gene; V was cut back by 2 bases and J by 4 bases. Germline-derived CDR1 and CDR2 are KGHDR and SFDVKD. CDR3 length: 16 residues. The CDR3 nucleotides read TGTGCCACCAGTGATTCGACTAGCGGTGCGTACAATGAGCAGTTCTTC. It is translated as CATSDSTSGAYNEQFF.

The chain combines TRBV18 with TRBJ1-3; 7 bases fit TRBD1. V was pared by 3 bases and J by 0 bases, with 8 bases of the junction left unmatched. Germline V gene data show CDR1 as KGHSH and CDR2 as LQKENI. The CDR3 sequence is 17 residues long. CDR3 amino acids: CASSPMPQGVSGNTIYF. CDR3 DNA: TGTGCCAGCTCACCTATGCCCCAGGGGGTCTCTGGAAACACCATATATTTT. The whole variable domain, filled in from reference TRBV18 and TRBJ1-3, reads NAGVMQNPRHLVRRRGQEARLRCSPMKGHSHVYWYRQLPEEGLKFMVYLQKENIIDESGMPKERFSAEFPKEGPSILRIQQVVRGDSAAYFCASSPMPQGVSGNTIYFGEGSWLTVV.

The rearrangement links TRBV19 to TRBJ1-3, with 12 bases fitting TRBD1. Germline trimming cut 5 bases from V and 1 base from J; bases unmatched to any gene: 9. The CDR3 runs to 18 residues. CDR1 and CDR2 from the germline V gene are LNHDA and SQIVND (reference sequence). The CDR3 spells CASSPWGQGAWSGNTIYF. The CDR3 DNA follows: TGTGCCAGTAGTCCTTGGGGACAGGGGGCATGGTCTGGAAACACCATATATTTT. Combining the CDR3 with reference TRBV19 and TRBJ1-3 gives the whole variable domain DGGITQSPKYLFRKEGQNVTLSCEQNLNHDAMYWYRQDPGQGLRLIYYSQIVNDFQKGDIAEGYSVSREKKESFPLTVTSAQKNPTAFYLCASSPWGQGAWSGNTIYFGEGSWLTVV.

V and J are TRBV2 and TRBJ1-4; 8 bases agree with TRBD1. The ends lost 11 bases at V and 5 bases at J; junction bases unmatched: 13. Looked up from germline, CDR1 is SNHLY and CDR2 is FYNNEI. The CDR3 spans 15 residues. Here the CDR3 reads CAGKLKDRENEKLFF. CDR3 bases: TGTGCCGGAAAATTAAAGGACAGGGAAAATGAAAAACTGTTTTTT.

This clone showed up just a few times. The V and J genes are TRBV29-1 and TRBJ2-7; no reliable D call. The germline V and J ends were trimmed by 5 bases and 3 bases, with 14 bases remaining between them. The CDR3 sequence is 13 residues long. Looked up from germline, CDR1 is SQVTM and CDR2 is ANQGSEA. CDR3 in amino acids: CSVLGGIVYEQYF. CDR3 coding DNA: TGCAGCGTTCTCGGTGGGATTGTCTACGAGCAGTACTTC.

The gene calls are TRBV28 and TRBJ2-7; D uncertain. The germline V and J ends were trimmed by 6 bases and 2 bases, with 14 bases remaining between them. The CDR3 spans 14 residues. In germline, CDR1 is MDHEN, CDR2 SYDVKM. CDR3 loop: CASRRTKATYEQYF. The CDR3 coding sequence is TGTGCCAGCAGAAGGACCAAGGCGACCTACGAGCAGTACTTC. Filled out from reference TRBV28 and TRBJ2-7, the complete variable domain reads DVKVTQSSRYLVKRTGEKVFLECVQDMDHENMFWYRQDPGLGLRLIYFSYDVKMKEKGDIPEGYSVSREKKERFSLILESASTNQTSMYLCASRRTKATYEQYFGPGTRLTVT.

The V gene is TRBV4-1, the J gene TRBJ2-7; D may be TRBD2 (5 bases). Trimming left V 2 bases short and J 2 bases short, with 7 bases between. Germline CDR1 reads MGHRA; CDR2 reads YSYEKL. This CDR3 contains 13 residues. CDR3 region: CASSQPGTYEQYF. The DNA for the CDR3 is TGCGCCAGCAGCCAACCCGGGACCTACGAGCAGTACTTC.

The chain uses TRBV2 and TRBJ2-2, with 9 bases aligning to TRBD2. Germline values: CDR1 SNHLY, CDR2 FYNNEI. The V segment lost 4 bases and the J segment 7 bases; nucleotides outside the gene matches: 4. The CDR3 consists of 14 residues. The DNA for the CDR3 is TGTGCCAGCAGTGTCCCTAGCGGGATCGGGGAGCTGTTTTTT. Translated, it gives CASSVPSGIGELFF.

The chain recombines TRBV12-3 or TRBV12-4 with TRBJ2-5; D not resolved. V gave up 3 bases and J gave up 5 bases, with 4 bases separating them. The CDR3 is made up of 11 amino acids. The CDR3 DNA sequence: TGTGCCAGCAGTTTCAGGGAGACCCAGTACTTC. The encoded protein is CASSFRETQYF.

V usage is TRBV7-2 and J usage is TRBJ2-7; 8 nucleotides agree with TRBD2. The germline V gene encodes CDR1 SGHTA and CDR2 FQGNSA. This CDR3 spans 13 amino acids. The V segment lost 9 bases and the J segment 2 bases; nucleotides outside the gene matches: 6. Here the CDR3 DNA reads TGTGCCAGTTCGGGAGGGATTCCCTACGAGCAGTACTTC. Protein: CASSGGIPYEQYF.